This T cell receptor beta chain was sequenced during a study of blood T cell repertoires in COVID-19. Study context: The United States, Italy and Spain were the sources of the acute and convalescent COVID-19 samples.

Original methodology: By means of reference gene primer amplification, nucleated cell counts were estimated. TCRdb's table, derived via immunoSEQ multiplex PCR, lists solely in-frame clones and lacks some. For V, J and clone size, that table is used; D and trimming come from the DNA. The profile shows roughly 220,000 clones, 84% of them singletons. The TCR originated in a middle-aged woman who had recovered from COVID-19. Sequenced input: peripheral blood.

The CDR3, as DNA: TGCAGTGCTAGTGGAAAACTAGCTACGCAGTTCTTC. Translation: CSASGKLATQFF. This chain connects TRBV20-1 to TRBJ2-1, with D perhaps matching TRBD2 (6 bases). Germline lookup yields CDR1 DFQATT and CDR2 SNEGSKA (reference sequence). V was trimmed by 3 bases and J by 12 bases, leaving 15 bases between them. The CDR3 is 12 residues long.